This T cell receptor beta chain was profiled in a study of blood T cell repertoires in COVID-19. The wider study: Some COVID-19 samples were acute and others convalescent; all came from the United States, Italy and Spain. The analysed material was cDNA or gDNA that came from T cells, B-cell-depleted T cells, or PBMCs.

Original analysis: Reference gene primer amplification in the assay estimated nucleated cell counts. Some clones are missing from TCRdb's copy, which holds only in-frame ones; the method was immunoSEQ multiplex PCR. V and J calls and clone size are copied from that table; D and trimming were computed from the DNA. Among fewer than 50,000 clones listed, around four fifths were seen once. Germline lookup yields CDR1 LNHDA and CDR2 SQIVND (reference sequence). V lost 9 bases and J lost 5; bases outside the gene matches: 6. The length of the CDR3 is 14 residues. The sequenced sample consisted of peripheral blood. The origin of this receptor is a man aged 50 to 59 with active COVID-19. V is TRBV19 and J is TRBJ2-5; 13 bases line up with TRBD2. CDR3 DNA: TGTGCCAGGCGACTAGCGGGGGGCCGGGAGACCCAGTACTTC. It yields the protein CARRLAGGRETQYF.